Shown below are 6 T cell receptor beta chains from a single sample sequenced in a study of T cell responses to AZD1222 COVID-19 vaccine. The repertoire was sequenced with immunoSEQ multiplex PCR; TCRdb's copy has only in-frame clones and lacks some. The profile shows roughly 130,000 clones, roughly nine tenths of them singletons. Sequencing used peripheral blood, obtained on day 0 of AZD1222 vaccination. These receptors were collected from an adult in good health.

The rearrangement joins TRBV27 to TRBJ2-6, with TRBD1 matching 10 bases. The germline V gene encodes CDR1 MNHEY and CDR2 SMNVEV (reference sequence). This CDR3 is 17 amino acids long. Trimming cost V 8 bases and J 0 bases; bases outside gene matches: 7. CDR3 nucleotide sequence: TGTGCCAGCCGAGACAGGGGGCAAAGCTCTGGGGCCAACGTCCTGACTTTC. Amino acids: CASRDRGQSSGANVLTF.

The chain uses TRBV5-6 and TRBJ1-2, with D possibly being TRBD1 (6 bases). The CDR3 length is 14 residues. The V and J ends lost 4 bases and 2 bases respectively, with 12 bases between them. Germline CDR1 and CDR2: SGHDT and YYEEEE. CDR3 sequence: CASSIGQTNYGYTF. The CDR3, as DNA: TGTGCCAGCAGCATCGGACAGACCAACTATGGCTACACCTTC.

V usage is TRBV9 and J usage is TRBJ2-1; a possible D gene is TRBD2 (5 bases). V was trimmed by 0 bases and J by 5 bases, leaving 12 bases between them. This CDR3 contains 15 residues. Germline CDR1 reads SGDLS; CDR2 reads YYNGEE. The CDR3 here is CASSVGFSGDNEQFF. Here the CDR3 DNA reads TGTGCCAGCAGCGTAGGTTTCTCCGGGGACAATGAGCAGTTCTTC. Looking up the rest from reference TRBV9 and TRBJ2-1 gives the full variable domain: DSGVTQTPKHLITATGQRVTLRCSPRSGDLSVYWYQQSLDQGLQFLIQYYNGEERAKGNILERFSAQQFPDLHSELNLSSLELGDSALYFCASSVGFSGDNEQFFGPGTRLTVL.

The chain has TRBV9 and TRBJ2-1; D is unresolved. Per the germline V gene, CDR1 is SGDLS and CDR2 is YYNGEE. This CDR3 spans 15 amino acids. Trimming took off 3 bases at V and 0 bases at J, with 10 bases between the two ends. CDR3 bases: TGTGCCAGCAGCGCCCAAGGAAGCTCCTACAATGAGCAGTTCTTC. This translates into CASSAQGSSYNEQFF.

This chain's CDR3 is CASSVAPNQPQHF. The CDR3 DNA sequence: TGTGCCAGTAGTGTGGCGCCGAATCAGCCCCAGCATTTT. This chain uses TRBV19 with TRBJ1-5; no clear D. Germline loops: CDR1 LNHDA, CDR2 SQIVND (reference sequence). The CDR3 is 13 residues long. Between the trimmed V and J ends, which lost 5 bases and 4 bases, there was a span of 9 bases.

The genes are TRBV19 and TRBJ2-1, with 7 bases aligning to TRBD1. The germline V gene has CDR1 LNHDA and CDR2 SQIVND (reference sequence). There are 15 residues in the CDR3. V was pared by 5 bases and J by 9 bases, with 13 bases of the junction left unmatched. CDR3 DNA sequence: TGTGCCAGTAGTTCTATTCTCAGGGGGTTGAGTGAGCAGTTCTTC. This translates into CASSSILRGLSEQFF.